This T cell receptor beta chain was recovered during a study of molecular identifiers for immune sequencing clone quantification. One entry per CDR3 protein, called by TCRdb with MiXCR from the PCR reads. The table has 300,000 to 400,000 distinct CDR3 sequences, 24% seen once; the top ten hold around 0.76%. The authors gated naive CD8 T cells as CD8+CD4-CCR7+CD45RA+ for sorting. In germline, CDR1 is LNHDA, CDR2 SQIVND (reference sequence). CDR3 size: 13 residues. Trimming cost V 2 bases and J 1 base, with 5 bases left between them. Specimen: naive CD8+ T cells from blood, with Jurkat cell RNA spiked in. As to subset: FACS-sorted CD8+CD4-CCR7+CD45RA+ naive T cells. This sequence was found in a human donor in good health. Some libraries in this study had Jurkat cell RNA spiked in. This chain links TRBV19 with TRBJ1-2; no clear D. The DNA of the CDR3 is TGTGCCAGTAGTATAAAGATTAACTATGGCTACACCTTC. It translates to CASSIKINYGYTF.